These 22 T cell receptor beta chains were sequenced from one sample in a study of CD8 T cells in ankylosing spondylitis (TCRdb year 2017). General study outcomes and caveats: Blood from ankylosing spondylitis patients appeared to be characterized by a TCR beta motif made up of several highly homologous amino acid variants.

These TCRs are of unknown antigen specificity. The library was generated by 5' RACE. The sequencing machine was an Illumina HiSeq 2500. In TCRdb, the public reads were trimmed at Q25 with fastp and aligned with MiXCR, with productive beta chains retained. Each CDR3 protein appears once, grouped with its most common genes and DNA. Within this sample are 450,000 to 550,000 distinct CDR3 sequences, with about 5.2% of them counted one time only. Together, the top ten hold approximately 4% of the sample. Sequencing was done on a sample of blood, either unsorted or a sorted T cell fraction (not recorded which). Receptors originate from a male donor with ankylosing spondylitis.

This clonotype was recorded many times. The chain employs TRBV6-1 and TRBJ1-1; D unresolved. CDR1 and CDR2 from the germline V gene are MNHNS and SASEGT. The V end was cut by 7 bases, the J end by 3 bases, with 18 bases between. This CDR3 spans 15 amino acids. CDR3 loop: CASTRAILRDTEAFF. CDR3 DNA sequence: TGTGCCAGCACCCGGGCCATCTTGAGGGACACTGAAGCTTTCTTT.

Many counts were recorded for this clonotype. The chain employs TRBV4-2 and TRBJ2-5; D may be TRBD2 (5 bases). CDR3 size: 14 residues. Deletions cut 1 base from V and 5 bases from J, with 11 bases between. Germline V lookup: CDR1 LGHNA, CDR2 YNFKEQ. CDR3 sequence reads: CASSQVLVEETQYF. DNA of the CDR3: TGTGCCAGCAGCCAAGTACTAGTGGAGGAGACCCAGTACTTC.

The chain combines TRBV4-1 with TRBJ1-2; possibly TRBD1 for D (5 bases). Between the trimmed V and J ends, which lost 0 bases and 2 bases, there was a span of 10 bases. This CDR3 has 15 amino acids. Germline V gene sequence: CDR1 MGHRA, CDR2 YSYEKL. CDR3 bases: TGCGCCAGCAGCCAAGAAGACAGCCGAAACTATGGCTACACCTTC. Protein sequence: CASSQEDSRNYGYTF.

This clonotype has more than one count but fewer than ten. The rearrangement uses TRBV7-9 and TRBJ2-2; maybe TRBD2 (5 bases). Per germline, CDR1 SEHNR and CDR2 FQNEAQ (reference sequence). Trimming removed 5 bases at V and 6 bases at J, with 7 bases between. The CDR3 consists of 12 residues. DNA of the CDR3: TGTGCCAGCAGCATACTAGCCGGGGAGCTGTTTTTT. Translated, it gives CASSILAGELFF.

The CDR3 spells CATSGWGGDPDTQYF. For the CDR3, the DNA is TGTGCCACCTCAGGTTGGGGAGGGGACCCAGATACGCAGTATTTT. The rearrangement links TRBV15 to TRBJ2-3, with 7 bases lining up with TRBD2. The junction had 12 bases not matched to a gene; V was cut back by 8 bases and J by 4 bases. This CDR3 contains 15 residues. Germline assignment: CDR1 LNHNV and CDR2 YYDKDF (reference sequence).

The rearrangement links TRBV5-1 to TRBJ2-7; TRBD1 is a possible D gene (5 bases). The CDR3 has 16 residues. V gave up 3 bases and J gave up 0 bases, with 16 bases separating them. Germline V CDR1 and CDR2: SGHRS, YFSETQ. CDR3 DNA sequence: TGCGCCAGCAGCTCAAACGTAGGGGTTGTCTCCTACGAGCAGTACTTC. Its protein is CASSSNVGVVSYEQYF.

This clonotype was seen many times. CDR3: CASSLLGLNTGELFF. The CDR3 DNA reads as TGCGCCAGCAGCTTGTTAGGGCTAAACACCGGGGAGCTGTTTTTT. This rearrangement joins TRBV5-1 to TRBJ2-2; no clear D. CDR3 size: 15 residues. Per the germline V gene, CDR1 is SGHRS and CDR2 is YFSETQ. Trimming removed 1 base at V and 2 bases at J, with 9 bases between.

This clonotype has more than one count but fewer than ten. This chain joins TRBV18 and TRBJ2-7; tentatively, D is TRBD1 (6 bases). The V and J ends lost 2 bases and 6 bases respectively, with 14 bases between them. The length of the CDR3 is 14 residues. Germline values: CDR1 KGHSH, CDR2 LQKENI. The CDR3 DNA follows: TGTGCCAGCTCACCATGGACAGTGCCTTTCGAGCAGTACTTC. Protein: CASSPWTVPFEQYF.

This clonotype was observed many times. The chain uses TRBV28 and TRBJ2-2, with D possibly matching TRBD2 (5 bases). CDR3 length equals 12 residues. CDR1 MDHEN and CDR2 SYDVKM come from the germline V gene. Trimming took off 3 bases at V and 7 bases at J, with 6 bases between the two ends. DNA for the CDR3: TGTGCCAGCAGTTTGGCGGGCGGGGAGCTGTTTTTT. This sequence encodes CASSLAGGELFF. Supplemented by reference TRBV28 and TRBJ2-2, the full variable domain reads DVKVTQSSRYLVKRTGEKVFLECVQDMDHENMFWYRQDPGLGLRLIYFSYDVKMKEKGDIPEGYSVSREKKERFSLILESASTNQTSMYLCASSLAGGELFFGEGSRLTVL.

This clonotype was seen many times. This chain uses TRBV7-2 with TRBJ2-7; TRBD2 aligns across 15 bases. The CDR3 has 16 amino acids. Germline V gives CDR1 SGHTA, CDR2 FQGNSA. The ends lost 5 bases at V and 7 bases at J; junction bases unmatched: 9. This CDR3 is CASSVGGLAGGKEQYF. As DNA, the CDR3 is TGTGCCAGCAGCGTGGGGGGACTAGCGGGAGGAAAGGAGCAGTACTTC.

This clonotype was picked up many times. The chain has TRBV20-1 and TRBJ1-2; the D is unclear. The CDR3 sequence is 13 residues long. Germline lookup yields CDR1 DFQATT and CDR2 SNEGSKA (reference sequence). V lost 3 bases and J lost 1, with 9 bases in between. The CDR3 sequence is CSARVRLNYGYTF. The CDR3 coding sequence is TGCAGTGCTAGGGTTCGTCTTAACTATGGCTACACCTTC.

At least ten counts were recorded for this clonotype. The chain is built from TRBV7-2 and TRBJ1-5; a weak D match, TRBD1 (5 bases). The CDR3 contains 12 residues. Trimming removed 3 bases at V and 11 bases at J, with 11 bases between. CDR1 SGHTA and CDR2 FQGNSA come from the germline V gene. CDR3 amino acids: CASSFLMGAQHF. CDR3 nucleotide sequence: TGTGCCAGCAGCTTTTTAATGGGGGCCCAGCATTTT. The full variable domain, with the rest looked up from reference TRBV7-2 and TRBJ1-5, is GAGVSQSPSNKVTEKGKDVELRCDPISGHTALYWYRQSLGQGLEFLIYFQGNSAPDKSGLPSDRFSAERTGGSVSTLTIQRTQQEDSAVYLCASSFLMGAQHFGDGTRLSIL.

This clonotype was seen repeatedly, ten times or more. V is TRBV12-3 or TRBV12-4 and J is TRBJ1-1; D unclear. The CDR3 runs to 13 residues. The germline V and J ends were trimmed by 2 bases and 2 bases, with 6 bases remaining between them. The CDR3 here is CASSLRANTEAFF. In DNA, the CDR3 is TGTGCCAGCAGTTTAAGGGCTAACACTGAAGCTTTCTTT.

Ten or more counts support this clonotype. This chain connects TRBV15 to TRBJ1-1; 7 bases match TRBD1. The CDR3 spans 13 residues. Germline V gives CDR1 LNHNV, CDR2 YYDKDF (reference sequence). The V and J ends lost 9 bases and 1 base, in that order; junction bases with no gene match: 5. The CDR3 reads CATMTGSNTEAFF. The CDR3, as DNA: TGTGCCACGATGACAGGGTCGAACACTGAAGCTTTCTTT.

This chain links TRBV7-6 with TRBJ2-1; D not resolved. V was trimmed by 4 bases and J by 5 bases, leaving 15 bases between them. Per the germline V gene, CDR1 is SGHVS and CDR2 is FNYEAQ. The CDR3 has 15 amino acids. In DNA, the CDR3 is TGTGCCAGCAGCTCCCCTTTCCTGGAGCACAATGAGCAGTTCTTC. This translates into CASSSPFLEHNEQFF.

With respect to this clonotype: A much larger clone lies a single base off, so this may be a read error. The CDR3 nucleotides read TGTGCCAGCGGCCGGACAGCGAGGAATGAGCAGTTCTTC. Translation: CASGRTARNEQFF. The J gene is TRBJ2-1, the V gene TRBV7-2; tentative D call: TRBD1 (6 bases). CDR1 and CDR2 from the germline V gene are SGHTA and FQGNSA. The CDR3 runs to 13 residues. V was clipped by 8 bases and J by 7 bases, with 15 bases between them.

The table lists this clonotype with many counts. The chain joins TRBV28 to TRBJ1-5, with D possibly being TRBD1 (5 bases). Germline assignment: CDR1 MDHEN and CDR2 SYDVKM. V lost 7 bases, J lost 7 bases, and 20 bases lay in between. The CDR3 runs 15 residues. The DNA of the CDR3 is TGTGCCAGCACCAGAGGGGCAGAGGGAGACCAGCCCCAGCATTTT. This sequence encodes CASTRGAEGDQPQHF.

V usage is TRBV20-1 and J usage is TRBJ1-1; D call uncertain. The CDR3 consists of 13 residues. In germline, CDR1 is DFQATT, CDR2 SNEGSKA (reference sequence). The CDR3 protein is CRPRESRDTEAFF. CDR3 DNA: TGCAGGCCGAGAGAAAGTAGGGACACTGAAGCTTTCTTT.

The table lists this clonotype with many counts. V usage is TRBV7-2 and J usage is TRBJ2-5; tentatively, D is TRBD2 (6 bases). Trimming cost V 5 bases and J 5 bases, with 24 bases left between them. Per the germline V gene, CDR1 is SGHTA and CDR2 is FQGNSA. This CDR3 region has 17 residues. The CDR3 spells CASSPGAGTGFVETQYF. In DNA, the CDR3 is TGTGCCAGCAGCCCTGGGGCGGGGACCGGGTTCGTTGAGACCCAGTACTTC.

In its sample, this clonotype was seen a few times. The CDR3 loop is CASSLVGGPLNEQFF. CDR3 DNA sequence: TGCGCCAGCAGCTTGGTCGGGGGGCCCCTCAATGAGCAGTTCTTC. The chain recombines TRBV5-1 with TRBJ2-1; D is perhaps TRBD2 (7 bases). Germline V lookup: CDR1 SGHRS, CDR2 YFSETQ. The V gene lost 0 bases and the J gene lost 6 bases, with 13 bases spanning the gap. This CDR3 is 15 amino acids long.

This clonotype was recorded at least ten times. The chain has TRBV5-6 and TRBJ2-1; D unclear. From germline, CDR1 is SGHDT and CDR2 YYEEEE. The CDR3 runs to 14 residues. The germline V and J ends were trimmed by 0 bases and 14 bases, with 18 bases remaining between them. The chain's CDR3 is CASSLVGPERWKFF. The CDR3 DNA is TGTGCCAGCAGCTTGGTAGGGCCCGAGAGGTGGAAGTTCTTC.

This clonotype was observed at least ten times. V gene TRBV5-1 combines with J gene TRBJ2-7, with 8 bases matching TRBD2. CDR1 and CDR2 from the germline V gene are SGHRS and YFSETQ. With V trimmed by 4 bases and J by 2 bases, 8 bases remained unmatched. The CDR3 covers 15 residues. The CDR3 bases are TGCGCCAGCAGCCCGACTAGCGTGATTACCTACGAGCAGTACTTC. It specifies CASSPTSVITYEQYF.